The present T cell receptor (beta chain) was sequenced within a study of shared clonotypes between healthy human individuals. Remarks on this clone: Its antigen is not identified.

The CDR3 is 14 residues long. V was shortened by 0 bases and J by 10 bases, with 14 bases between the two germline ends. Germline CDR1 and CDR2: SGHKS and YYEKEE (reference sequence). The study, taken as a whole, reports: Rarefaction exposed incomplete sorted-subset sequencing despite large depth.

Clones were sequenced by immunoSEQ multiplex PCR, and TCRdb holds only the in-frame ones, with some missing. The data contain 800,000 to 1,200,000 clones, more than 75% of them singletons. The V gene is TRBV5-5, the J gene TRBJ2-1; D is unclear. Sequencing input: memory CD4+ T cells from PBMCs. Subset of the sample: CD45RA-negative fraction. This clonotype was sampled from a man aged 18 to 30 in good health. Some clones in this sample may be carry-over from other donors' samples. CDR3 sequence: CASSLGPRAGEQFF. The CDR3 coding sequence is TGTGCCAGCAGCTTGGGCCCAAGGGCCGGGGAGCAGTTCTTC.